This entry lists 21 T cell receptor beta chains sequenced from one sample in a study of blood T cells in healthy people across ages. Using a J-beta primer mix together with a sample-barcoded 5' primer, a second PCR was run for about 7 to 12 cycles. TCRdb re-derived calls from the 5' RACE reads in MiXCR, one entry per CDR3 protein. The sample has more than 1,000,000 distinct CDR3 sequences; roughly a quarter are singletons. These data also formed part of another study, on T cells of mothers and their children.

The sequenced material came from blood. Receptors were obtained from a girl under 10 years old in good health.

The genes are TRBV2 and TRBJ2-5; TRBD2 matches 13 bases. This CDR3 is 17 amino acids long. J lost 5 bases, V lost 8 bases, and 14 bases had no gene match. Germline V CDR1 and CDR2: SNHLY, FYNNEI. This CDR3 is CASDTGLAGVAKETQYF. For the CDR3, the DNA is TGTGCCAGCGATACTGGACTAGCGGGGGTAGCGAAGGAGACCCAGTACTTC.

This clonotype was picked up a small number of times. V usage is TRBV7-3 and J usage is TRBJ2-1; D is perhaps TRBD1 or TRBD2 (5 bases each). The CDR3 contains 16 residues. Trimming pared 1 base from V and 0 bases from J, leaving 10 bases between. Germline V lookup: CDR1 SGHTA, CDR2 FQGTGA. In DNA form, the CDR3 reads TGTGCCAGCAGCTTAAACGGGGCAGGCTCCTACAATGAGCAGTTCTTC. Amino acids: CASSLNGAGSYNEQFF.

The V and J genes are TRBV7-9 and TRBJ1-2, with a possible D match to TRBD1 (5 bases). The CDR3 consists of 15 residues. V dropped 2 bases and J dropped 6 bases, with 16 bases sitting between them. The germline CDR1 and CDR2 sequences are SEHNR and FQNEAQ (reference sequence). The CDR3 region is CASSLLADREDGYTF. The CDR3 DNA reads TGTGCCAGCAGCTTATTAGCCGACAGAGAGGATGGCTACACCTTC.

Worth noting for this clonotype: At one boundary the junction diverges from the germline segment, which might be a read error. CDR3 sequence: CASSPGTAGGTQYF. The DNA for the CDR3 is TGTGCTAGCAGCCCAGGGACCGCCGGAGGCACCCAGTACTTC. This rearrangement joins TRBV7-7 to TRBJ2-5, with D perhaps matching TRBD1 or TRBD2 (5 bases each). Germline V gene data show CDR1 as SSHAT and CDR2 as FNYEAQ (reference sequence). The CDR3 is made up of 14 amino acids.

This rearrangement joins TRBV6-2 or TRBV6-3 to TRBJ1-2; TRBD1 is a possible D gene (6 bases). V was cut by 1 base and J by 4 bases, with 16 bases left in between. The CDR3 spans 16 residues. Looked up from germline, CDR1 is MNHEY and CDR2 is SVGEGT. The CDR3 protein is CASSYLDSQPFYGYTF. The CDR3 DNA follows: TGTGCCAGCAGTTACTTGGACAGCCAACCTTTCTATGGCTACACCTTC.

The rearrangement links TRBV18 to TRBJ1-1; weak D call: TRBD1 (5 bases). Trimming removed 4 bases from V and 5 bases from J, with 14 bases in between. CDR1 is KGHSH and CDR2 is LQKENI in the germline V gene. The CDR3 has 14 amino acids. CDR3 in amino acids: CASSQGGARTEAFF. For the CDR3, the DNA is TGTGCCAGCTCACAGGGAGGGGCGCGGACTGAAGCTTTCTTT.

This clonotype was counted a few times. The genes are TRBV7-9 and TRBJ2-4; TRBD2 matches 12 bases. J lost 2 bases, V lost 5 bases, and 4 bases had no gene match. This CDR3 region has 16 residues. CDR1 is SEHNR, CDR2 FQNEAQ, per germline (reference sequence). The chain's CDR3 is CASSPTSGGTKNIQYF. The DNA of the CDR3 is TGTGCCAGCAGCCCCACTAGCGGGGGGACCAAAAACATTCAGTACTTC.

The chain employs TRBV5-1 and TRBJ1-2, with D perhaps TRBD1 (5 bases). Trimming stripped 0 bases from V and 4 bases from J, with 10 bases between. Germline CDR1 and CDR2: SGHRS and YFSETQ. This CDR3 has 14 amino acids. The CDR3 spells CASSLEGTSYGYTF. The CDR3 region has the DNA TGCGCCAGCAGCTTGGAGGGGACTAGCTATGGCTACACCTTC.

The chain has TRBV6-6 and TRBJ2-4; perhaps D is TRBD1 or TRBD2 (5 bases each). Trimming removed 0 bases from V and 5 bases from J, with 20 bases in between. This CDR3 has 18 amino acids. The germline V gene has CDR1 MNHNY and CDR2 SVGAGI (reference sequence). CDR3 sequence reads: CASSYSKDGGDLQNIQYF. The CDR3 DNA follows: TGTGCCAGCAGTTACTCGAAGGATGGGGGAGACCTACAAAACATTCAGTACTTC.

The rearrangement uses TRBV7-2 and TRBJ1-2; a weak D match, TRBD1 (6 bases). Germline values: CDR1 SGHTA, CDR2 FQGNSA. CDR3 length: 16 amino acids. V shed 5 bases and J shed 7 bases, with 23 bases lying between them. As DNA, the CDR3 is TGTGCCAGCAGCCCGCGGACAGCCGCGGTCCTTCGTGGCTACACCTTC. Translated, it gives CASSPRTAAVLRGYTF.

The chain links TRBV5-1 to TRBJ2-2; 8 positions match TRBD1. The CDR3 covers 16 residues. CDR1 is SGHRS, CDR2 YFSETQ, per germline. The J segment lost 4 bases and the V segment lost 0 bases, leaving 5 bases of the junction unmatched. This chain's CDR3 is CASSLASGGSTGELFF. Here the CDR3 DNA reads TGCGCCAGCAGCTTGGCTTCAGGGGGCAGCACCGGGGAGCTGTTTTTT.

The chain is built from TRBV20-1 and TRBJ2-3; D remains unclear. CDR3 size: 14 residues. CDR1 DFQATT and CDR2 SNEGSKA come from the germline V gene (reference sequence). V was trimmed by 5 bases and J by 2 bases, leaving 14 bases between them. Here the CDR3 DNA reads TGCAGTGCTCATACCGGCTTCCTCACAGATACGCAGTATTTT. Protein sequence: CSAHTGFLTDTQYF.

This clonotype has just a few counts. The chain links TRBV27 to TRBJ1-5, with D unclear. The length of the CDR3 is 15 residues. Germline V CDR1 and CDR2: MNHEY, SMNVEV (reference sequence). V lost 2 bases to trimming and J lost 2 bases, with 10 bases between them. DNA of the CDR3: TGTGCCAGCAGTTTAAATTCAGTTGGCAATCAGCCCCAGCATTTT. Protein product: CASSLNSVGNQPQHF.

This clonotype was observed a handful of times. Relative to the germline gene, one junction end is altered; a read error may explain this. The chain links TRBV20-1 to TRBJ2-5; 9 bases align to TRBD2. This CDR3 spans 15 amino acids. Germline V gene sequence: CDR1 DFQATT, CDR2 SNEGSKA (reference sequence). The chain's CDR3 is CSARPASGISFGEFF. The CDR3 region has the DNA TGCAGTGCTAGGCCAGCTAGCGGGATTAGTTTTGGGGAGTTCTTC.

The CDR3 bases are TGCAGTGCTAGAGATGCCGAACACTATGGCTACACCTTC. Encoded protein: CSARDAEHYGYTF. The chain uses TRBV20-1 and TRBJ1-2; D not certain. V was shortened by 0 bases and J by 3 bases, with 8 bases between the two germline ends. The CDR3 is made up of 13 amino acids. The germline gives CDR1 DFQATT, CDR2 SNEGSKA (reference sequence).

V and J are TRBV29-1 and TRBJ2-5; D is undetermined. The J call may be mistaken, given a closer DNA end match to TRBJ2-1. There are 13 residues in the CDR3. CDR1 is SQVTM, CDR2 ANQGSEA, per germline. This chain's CDR3 is CSVEDEFRDGQFF. CDR3 coding DNA: TGCAGCGTTGAAGATGAGTTTCGCGATGGGCAGTTCTTC.

There are a few counts of this clonotype. The rearrangement joins TRBV7-8 to TRBJ2-1; the match to TRBD1 covers 7 bases. Trimming removed 3 bases from V and 9 bases from J; junction bases left unmatched: 11. The CDR3 consists of 15 residues. The V gene's germline CDR1 is SGHVS and CDR2 FQNEAQ. The CDR3 bases are TGTGCCAGCAGCTTTAGAGTGGGACAGAAGGGTGAGCAGTTCTTC. This encodes CASSFRVGQKGEQFF. Variable domain in full (rest from reference TRBV7-8 and TRBJ2-1): GAGVSQSPRYKVAKRGQDVALRCDPISGHVSLFWYQQALGQGPEFLTYFQNEAQLDKSGLPSDRFFAERPEGSVSTLKIQRTQQEDSAVYLCASSFRVGQKGEQFFGPGTRLTVL.

A single count supports this clonotype. V and J are TRBV27 and TRBJ2-7, with D uncertain. Per germline, CDR1 MNHEY and CDR2 SMNVEV (reference sequence). The CDR3 length is 12 residues. The V end lost 6 bases, the J end lost 7 bases, and 13 bases lay between the germline ends. This CDR3 is CASSPNLREQYF. CDR3 sequence (DNA): TGTGCCAGCAGCCCAAACTTGCGGGAGCAGTACTTC.

This chain uses TRBV24-1 with TRBJ2-5; 7 bases are a match to TRBD2. V dropped 9 bases and J dropped 7; count of bases not matched to a gene: 13. The CDR3 loop spans 14 amino acids. Germline-derived CDR1 and CDR2 are KGHDR and SFDVKD. CDR3 in DNA: TGTGCCACCGGAAGTCTCCGGGACTACGGGACCCAGTACTTC. Its protein product is CATGSLRDYGTQYF.

This clonotype turned up a few times. Written as DNA, the CDR3 is TGTGCCAGCAGCCCCCTAAAGACTAGTTCCTACGAGCAGTACTTC. Protein sequence: CASSPLKTSSYEQYF. This chain links TRBV7-9 with TRBJ2-5; possible D gene TRBD2, 6 bases. Judging by the DNA end, TRBJ2-7 fits better; the J call may be wrong. Germline CDR1 reads SEHNR; CDR2 reads FQNEAQ (reference sequence). This CDR3 is 15 amino acids long.

This chain connects TRBV7-9 to TRBJ1-2; possibly TRBD1 for D (6 bases). V was clipped by 10 bases and J by 2 bases, with 20 bases between them. Looked up from germline, CDR1 is SEHNR and CDR2 is FQNEAQ (reference sequence). This CDR3 has 15 residues. CDR3 in DNA: TGTGCCACCACCACTACAGGGATTAACAACTATGGCTACACCTTC. It translates to CATTTTGINNYGYTF.